The 6 T cell receptor beta chains below all came from one sample that was sequenced in a study of cytomegalovirus exposure and HLA in healthy donors. Clones were read by immunoSEQ multiplex PCR, and TCRdb kept only the in-frame ones, dropping some. The sample records about 58,000 clones, about 92% being singletons. Sequencing was done on a sample of PBMCs. The receptors derive from a man between 18 and 29 years old in good health and CMV-seronegative.

The V and J genes are TRBV11-2 and TRBJ2-1, with D unclear. The CDR3 is made up of 11 amino acids. The V end lost 4 bases, the J end lost 8 bases, and 6 bases lay between the germline ends. The germline V gene encodes CDR1 SGHAT and CDR2 FQNNGV. DNA of the CDR3: TGTGCCAGCAGCTCTCCCTATGAGCAGTTCTTC. Its protein product is CASSSPYEQFF.

The chain combines TRBV6-5 with TRBJ1-1, with D perhaps matching TRBD1 (6 bases). The germline gives CDR1 MNHEY, CDR2 SVGAGI. The CDR3 loop spans 15 amino acids. V dropped 7 bases and J dropped 0 bases, with 15 bases sitting between them. DNA for the CDR3: TGTGCCAGCACCCCAGGGGCCTCCCTGAACACTGAAGCTTTCTTT. Protein product: CASTPGASLNTEAFF.

The chain combines TRBV7-6 with TRBJ1-3; D might be TRBD1 (5 bases). This CDR3 comprises 15 residues. CDR1 is SGHVS, CDR2 FNYEAQ, per germline. V was cut by 3 bases and J by 0 bases, with 9 bases left in between. Here the CDR3 reads CASSFAGYSGNTIYF. The CDR3 region has the DNA TGTGCCAGCAGCTTCGCAGGGTACTCTGGAAACACCATATATTTT.

V usage is TRBV27 and J usage is TRBJ2-3; D is possibly TRBD1 (6 bases). Trimming removed 3 bases from V and 0 bases from J, with 13 bases in between. CDR1 and CDR2 from the germline V gene are MNHEY and SMNVEV (reference sequence). The CDR3 has 16 residues. CDR3 nucleotides: TGTGCCAGCAGTTTCCTGGACAGAGAAAGCACAGATACGCAGTATTTT. Translation gives CASSFLDRESTDTQYF.

V and J are TRBV19 and TRBJ1-4; D is possibly TRBD1 (5 bases). Trimming shortened V by 3 bases and J by 7 bases, and 18 bases separated the two germline ends. CDR1 and CDR2 (germline): LNHDA, SQIVND (reference sequence). This CDR3 comprises 16 residues. DNA for the CDR3: TGTGCCAGTAGTATGGAGTGGAACAGGTTTAGTGAAAAACTGTTTTTT. Protein product: CASSMEWNRFSEKLFF.

This chain links TRBV7-2 with TRBJ2-1, with no clear D. The germline gives CDR1 SGHTA, CDR2 FQGNSA. The CDR3 spans 12 residues. Trimming took 1 base from V and 9 from J, leaving 7 bases between them. CDR3 in amino acids: CASSLDRIEQFF. Written as DNA, the CDR3 is TGTGCCAGCAGCTTAGATAGAATTGAGCAGTTCTTC.